Each of the 5 T cell receptor beta chains below was sequenced from the same sample in a study of T-cell memory formation after mild COVID-19. Via MiXCR, TCRdb re-called the 5' RACE reads, giving one row per CDR3 protein. The sample holds under 550,000 distinct CDR3 sequences, roughly 18% seen once. Sequencing input: PBMCs or a T cell subset sorted from them (not recorded which). These receptor sequences come from an adult woman who had mild COVID-19 (a few samples of this study predate the infection). Cell type and time point are not known.

This clonotype was observed a few times. This chain uses TRBV10-3 with TRBJ2-3; weak D call: TRBD1 (6 bases). The CDR3 length is 15 residues. Deletions cut 3 bases from V and 0 bases from J, with 10 bases between. Per the germline V gene, CDR1 is ENHRY and CDR2 is SYGVKD. The CDR3 DNA follows: TGTGCCATCAGTGAAGACAGGTCCAGCACAGATACGCAGTATTTT. This translates into CAISEDRSSTDTQYF.

This chain uses TRBV29-1 with TRBJ1-2, with no clear D. The CDR3 has 11 amino acids. V shed 7 bases and J shed 4 bases, with 10 bases lying between them. The V gene's germline CDR1 is SQVTM and CDR2 ANQGSEA. The CDR3 sequence is CSAEWSYGYTF. The CDR3 DNA reads as TGCAGCGCCGAGTGGAGCTATGGCTACACCTTC.

This clonotype was observed at least ten times. This chain connects TRBV9 to TRBJ1-6, with a weak D call TRBD1 (5 bases). The V gene's germline CDR1 is SGDLS and CDR2 YYNGEE. Trimming cost V 4 bases and J 3 bases, with 14 bases left between them. The CDR3 contains 16 residues. The CDR3 protein is CASSPRSQGYNSPLHF. DNA for the CDR3: TGTGCCAGCAGCCCCAGATCCCAGGGCTATAATTCACCCCTCCACTTT.

The gene calls are TRBV12-3 or TRBV12-4 and TRBJ2-1, with 9 bases matching TRBD1. The CDR3 sequence is 16 residues long. V was pared by 5 bases and J by 7 bases, with 12 bases of the junction left unmatched. The CDR3 coding sequence is TGTGCCAGCAGTCCACGGACAGGGGCCGGTCGGAATGAGCAGTTCTTC. As protein: CASSPRTGAGRNEQFF.

This clonotype was seen a few times. This rearrangement joins TRBV9 to TRBJ2-3, with D unresolved. The ends were cut back, 2 bases at V and 2 bases at J, with 9 bases in the middle. The germline CDR1 and CDR2 sequences are SGDLS and YYNGEE. This CDR3 has 14 amino acids. The CDR3 nucleotides are TGTGCCAGCAGCGTCGCCCCTCACACAGATACGCAGTATTTT. Protein product: CASSVAPHTDTQYF.